This T cell receptor beta chain came from a study of beta chain features in type 1 diabetes. Since all of the isolated RNA was reverse transcribed, expressed TCRB transcripts were what got sequenced. The table came from immunoSEQ multiplex PCR; TCRdb's copy has only in-frame clones and leaves some out. The sample includes about 45,000 clones, about half seen only once; the top ten take roughly 2%. The CDR3 runs 20 residues. From germline, CDR1 is SGHNT and CDR2 YYREEE (reference sequence). Unmatched junction bases numbered 12, after V lost 3 bases and J lost 0 bases. This clonotype originated in a woman between 18 and 30 years old in good health. What was sequenced was Tregs from blood. V gene TRBV5-4 combines with J gene TRBJ2-3; 14 bases are a match to TRBD2. This CDR3 reads CASSSRLTSGRVRSTDTQYF. The CDR3 DNA reads TGTGCCAGCAGCTCCCGCCTGACTAGCGGGAGGGTCCGGAGCACAGATACGCAGTATTTT.